A selection of T cell receptor beta chains follows, all from one sample in a study of shared clonotypes between healthy human individuals. TCRdb's table, derived via immunoSEQ multiplex PCR, lists solely in-frame clones and lacks some. The sample includes about 2.3 million clones, 90% to 95% of them seen just once. The sequenced sample was naive CD4+ T cells from PBMCs. The receptors come from a man in his late teens or twenties in good health. Some clones in this sample may be carry-over from other donors' samples. CDR3s include the opening cysteine and the closing phenylalanine or tryptophan. A D gene is named only where the DNA matches it firmly. Clone size is shown for a subset of rows, as once, few, many or a class of expanded clone.

clone_size	v_call	d_call	j_call	cdr3_aa	cdr3_nt
-	TRBV6-4	TRBD1	TRBJ2-1	CASSGDRGEMKQFF	TGTGCCAGCAGTGGGGACAGGGGTGAAATGAAGCAGTTCTTC
-	TRBV6-4	-	TRBJ1-2	CASSDSIRLGARHF	TGTGCCAGCAGTGACTCGATTAGATTGGGGGCGCGGCACTTC
-	TRBV12-5	-	TRBJ2-2	CASGSRVAGELFF	TGTGCTAGTGGCAGCAGGGTGGCCGGGGAGCTGTTTTTT
-	TRBV7-3	TRBD2	TRBJ2-7	CASSSVTSGRAPF	TGTGCCAGCAGCTCAGTAACTAGCGGGAGGGCCCCATTC
-	TRBV29-1	TRBD2	TRBJ2-4	CSVFTAGTKNIQYF	TGCAGCGTTTTTACAGCGGGGACCAAAAACATTCAGTACTTC
-	TRBV7-9	-	TRBJ1-6	CASSLKWGDSPLHF	TGTGCCAGCAGCTTAAAGTGGGGAGACTCACCCCTCCACTTT
few	TRBV18	-	TRBJ1-5	CASSPKGSVGQASWTQHF	TGTGCCAGCTCACCAAAGGGTTCGGTCGGGCAGGCCTCATGGACCCAGCATTTT
-	TRBV7-8	-	TRBJ1-1	CASSGAGLEAFF	TGTGCCAGCAGCGGAGCTGGGCTTGAAGCTTTCTTT
-	TRBV9	-	TRBJ1-1	CASSQGMNTEAFF	TGTGCCAGCAGCCAGGGAATGAACACTGAAGCTTTCTTT
-	TRBV18	-	TRBJ2-1	CASSPGNREQFF	TGTGCCAGCTCACCGGGTAATAGGGAGCAGTTCTTC
-	TRBV19	TRBD2	TRBJ2-2	CASSLASGSRGRELFF	TGTGCCAGTAGTTTGGCTAGCGGGAGCCGGGGCAGGGAGCTGTTTTTT
-	TRBV7-9	TRBD1	TRBJ1-2	CASSQGGFRVSTF	TGTGCCAGCAGCCAGGGGGGGTTTCGGGTTTCCACCTTC
-	TRBV5-1	TRBD1	TRBJ2-2	CASSTNRGLAGELFF	TGCGCCAGCAGCACAAACAGGGGGCTGGCCGGGGAGCTGTTTTTT
-	TRBV27	TRBD2	TRBJ2-7	CASSLFHPSGRTSYEQYF	TGTGCCAGCAGTTTGTTCCACCCTAGCGGGAGGACGTCCTACGAGCAGTACTTC
-	TRBV30	TRBD2	TRBJ2-5	CAWVGTSGSQTQYF	TGTGCCTGGGTTGGGACTAGCGGGAGTCAGACCCAGTACTTC
-	TRBV28	-	TRBJ1-4	CASSLSGDEKLFF	TGTGCCAGCAGTTTATCAGGAGATGAAAAACTGTTTTTT
-	TRBV2	-	TRBJ2-1	CAVGNEQFF	TGTGCCGTCGGCAATGAGCAGTTCTTC